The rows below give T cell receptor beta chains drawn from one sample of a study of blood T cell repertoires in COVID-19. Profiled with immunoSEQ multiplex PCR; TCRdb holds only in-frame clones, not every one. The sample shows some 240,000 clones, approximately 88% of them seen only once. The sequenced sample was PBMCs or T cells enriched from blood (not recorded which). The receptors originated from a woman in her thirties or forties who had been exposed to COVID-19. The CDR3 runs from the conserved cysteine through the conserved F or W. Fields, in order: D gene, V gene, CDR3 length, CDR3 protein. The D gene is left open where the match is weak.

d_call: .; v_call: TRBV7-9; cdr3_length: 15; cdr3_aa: CASSPRWSGQETQYF
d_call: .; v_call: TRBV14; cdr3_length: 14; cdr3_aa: CASSQEGGRHEQFF
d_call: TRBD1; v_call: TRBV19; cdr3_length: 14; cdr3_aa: CASRSGQNTDTQYF
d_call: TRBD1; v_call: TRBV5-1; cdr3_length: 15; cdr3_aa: CASSGDRGTNEKLFF
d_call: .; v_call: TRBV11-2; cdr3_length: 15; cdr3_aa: CASQPVRGGVSPLHF
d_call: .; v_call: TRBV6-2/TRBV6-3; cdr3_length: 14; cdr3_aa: CASSYRLGNQPQHF
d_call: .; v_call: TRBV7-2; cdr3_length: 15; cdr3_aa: CASSRTGTSLEKLFF
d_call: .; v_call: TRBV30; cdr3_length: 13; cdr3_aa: CAWNPGMDSPLHF
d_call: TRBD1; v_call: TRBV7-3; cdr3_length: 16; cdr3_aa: CASSPGTGGSYNEQFF
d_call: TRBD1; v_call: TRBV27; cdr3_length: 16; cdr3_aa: CASSLEGQGLHQPQHF
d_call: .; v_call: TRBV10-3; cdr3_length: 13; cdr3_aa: CAISTRGTGELFF
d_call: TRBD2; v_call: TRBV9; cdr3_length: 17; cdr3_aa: CASSAGTSGGLQETQYF
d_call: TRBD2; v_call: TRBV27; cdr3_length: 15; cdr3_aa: CASSLVAGARNEQFF
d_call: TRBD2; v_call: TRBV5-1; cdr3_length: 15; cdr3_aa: CASGRRLAGYNEQFF
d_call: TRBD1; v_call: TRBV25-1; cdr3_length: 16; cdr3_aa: CASSEPGTGFTDTQYF
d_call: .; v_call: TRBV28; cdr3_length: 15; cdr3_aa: CASSPPVSSNQPQHF
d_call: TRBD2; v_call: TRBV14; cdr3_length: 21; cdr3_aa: CASSQDPPGGRALILYNEQFF
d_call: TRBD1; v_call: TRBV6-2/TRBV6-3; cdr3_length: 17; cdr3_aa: CASSYTRQGSLTGGYTF
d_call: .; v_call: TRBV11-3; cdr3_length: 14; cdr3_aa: CASSWTMNTGELFF
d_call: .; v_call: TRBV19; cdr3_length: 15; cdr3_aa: CASSAGGFGNTEAFF
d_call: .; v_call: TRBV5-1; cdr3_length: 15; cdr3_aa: CASSLGAGVSYGYTF
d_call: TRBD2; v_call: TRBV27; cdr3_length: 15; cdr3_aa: CASSWGLAGGDTQYF
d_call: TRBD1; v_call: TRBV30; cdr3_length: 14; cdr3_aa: CAWGGGQGDEKLFF
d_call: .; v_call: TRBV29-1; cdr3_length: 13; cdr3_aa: CSVDGGPYNEQFF
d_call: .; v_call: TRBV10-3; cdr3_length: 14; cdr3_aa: CAISEVAGSHEQYF
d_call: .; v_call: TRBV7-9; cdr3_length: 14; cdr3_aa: CASSPPGSFQPQHF
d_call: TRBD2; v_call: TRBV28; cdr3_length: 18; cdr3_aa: CASRPQLSGRPNTGELFF
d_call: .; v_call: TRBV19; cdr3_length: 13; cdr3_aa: CASSITRDIEQYF
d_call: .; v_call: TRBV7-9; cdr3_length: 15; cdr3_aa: CASSSVQGNQETQYF
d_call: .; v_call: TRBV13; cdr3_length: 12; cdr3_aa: CASSGAAYEQYF
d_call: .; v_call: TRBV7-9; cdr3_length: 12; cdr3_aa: CASSLLRHDAFF
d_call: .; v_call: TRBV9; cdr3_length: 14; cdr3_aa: CASSPRPAVEGAFF
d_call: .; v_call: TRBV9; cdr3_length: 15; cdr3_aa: CASSVGRGPEASKFF
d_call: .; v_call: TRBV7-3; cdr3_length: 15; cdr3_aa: CASSFLAGSHYEQYF
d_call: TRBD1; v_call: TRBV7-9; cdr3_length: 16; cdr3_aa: CASSPGGDRVADTQYF
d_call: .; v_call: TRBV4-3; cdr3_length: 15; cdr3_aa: CASSQATTNTGELFF
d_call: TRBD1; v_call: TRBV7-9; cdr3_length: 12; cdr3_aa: CASSPGGHEQFF
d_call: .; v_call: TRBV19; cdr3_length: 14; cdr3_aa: CASMSATTNYGYTF
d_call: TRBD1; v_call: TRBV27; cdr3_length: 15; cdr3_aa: CASRRQGESNQPQHF
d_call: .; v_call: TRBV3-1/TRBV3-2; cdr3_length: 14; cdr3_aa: CASSQKGGIGELFF
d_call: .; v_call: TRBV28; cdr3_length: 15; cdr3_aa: CASSPQRGNNQPQHF
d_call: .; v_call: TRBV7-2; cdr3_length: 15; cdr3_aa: CASSLADRTNYGYTF
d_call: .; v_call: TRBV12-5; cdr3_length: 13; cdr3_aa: CASGLMSNTEAFF